The source of this TCR beta chain is a study of T cell repertoires in cytomegalovirus infection. Study background: Public TCR beta signatures provided an indication of both CMV infection and a matching HLA type.

This clonotype was seen many times. TCRdb redid the calling of the reads with MiXCR, one entry per CDR3 protein. The sample lists 100,000 to 150,000 distinct CDR3 sequences, approximately 9.2% occurring once. The length of the CDR3 is 16 residues. CDR1 and CDR2 from the germline V gene are SGHTA and FQGNSA. The V and J ends lost 1 base and 3 bases respectively, with 13 bases between them. The sample taken for sequencing was PBMCs. The TCR was taken from a human donor in good health (CMV status not recorded). Some clones in this sample may be carry-over from other donors' samples. The chain employs TRBV7-2 and TRBJ2-4; the D gene is possibly TRBD2 (6 bases). The CDR3 is CASSLVQGLFKNIQYF. CDR3 DNA sequence: TGTGCCAGCAGCTTAGTCCAGGGACTTTTCAAAAACATTCAGTACTTC.